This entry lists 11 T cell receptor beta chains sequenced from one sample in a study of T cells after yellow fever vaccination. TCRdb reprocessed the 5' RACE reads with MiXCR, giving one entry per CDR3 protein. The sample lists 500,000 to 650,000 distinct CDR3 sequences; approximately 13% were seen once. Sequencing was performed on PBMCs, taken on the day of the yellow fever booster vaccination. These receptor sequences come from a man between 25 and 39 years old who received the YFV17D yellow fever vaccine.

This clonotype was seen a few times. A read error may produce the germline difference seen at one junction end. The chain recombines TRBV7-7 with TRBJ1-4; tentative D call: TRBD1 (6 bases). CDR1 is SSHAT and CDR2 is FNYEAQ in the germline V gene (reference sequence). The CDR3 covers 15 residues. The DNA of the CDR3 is TGTGCTAGCAGCCGGACAGATGCAACTAATGAAAAACTGTTTTTT. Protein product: CASSRTDATNEKLFF.

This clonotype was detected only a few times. CDR3 sequence (DNA): TGTGCCAGCAGTACGACTAGCCACTCCTACAATGAGCAGTTCTTC. Its protein product is CASSTTSHSYNEQFF. The chain has TRBV6-2 or TRBV6-3 and TRBJ2-1; 7 bases agree with TRBD2. V shed 5 bases and J 0 bases; nucleotides not matched to a gene: 4. The CDR3 runs to 15 residues. Looked up from germline, CDR1 is MNHEY and CDR2 is SVGEGT.

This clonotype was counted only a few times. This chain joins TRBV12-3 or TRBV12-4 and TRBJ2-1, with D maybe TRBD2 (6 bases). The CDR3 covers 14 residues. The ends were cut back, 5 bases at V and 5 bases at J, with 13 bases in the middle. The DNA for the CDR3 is TGTGCCAGCAGTCATCGGCGGGGCAACAATGAGCAGTTCTTC. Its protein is CASSHRRGNNEQFF.

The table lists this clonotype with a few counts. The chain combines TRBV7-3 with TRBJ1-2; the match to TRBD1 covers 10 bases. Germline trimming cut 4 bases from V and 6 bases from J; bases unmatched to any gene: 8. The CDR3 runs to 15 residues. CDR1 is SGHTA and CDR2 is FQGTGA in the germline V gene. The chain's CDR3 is CASSSGTGVEDGYTF. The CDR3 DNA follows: TGTGCCAGCAGCTCCGGGACAGGGGTTGAGGATGGCTACACCTTC.

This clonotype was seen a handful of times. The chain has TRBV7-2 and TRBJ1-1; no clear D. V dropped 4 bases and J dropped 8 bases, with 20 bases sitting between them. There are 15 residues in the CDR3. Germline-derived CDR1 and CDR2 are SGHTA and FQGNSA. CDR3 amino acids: CASSSFPGSSTEAFF. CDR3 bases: TGTGCCAGCAGCTCCTTCCCGGGATCTTCTACGGAAGCTTTCTTT.

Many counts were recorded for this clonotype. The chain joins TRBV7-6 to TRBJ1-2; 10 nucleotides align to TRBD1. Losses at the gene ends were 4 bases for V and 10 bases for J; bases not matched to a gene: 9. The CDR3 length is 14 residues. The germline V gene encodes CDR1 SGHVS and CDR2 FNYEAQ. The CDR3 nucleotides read TGTGCCAGCAGCTCTCGACAGGGGGCCGTAGTCTACACCTTC. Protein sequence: CASSSRQGAVVYTF.

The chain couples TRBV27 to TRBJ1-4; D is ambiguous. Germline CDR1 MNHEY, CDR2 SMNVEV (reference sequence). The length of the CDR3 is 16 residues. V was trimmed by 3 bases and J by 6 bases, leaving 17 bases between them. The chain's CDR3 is CASSLVVPEADEKLFF. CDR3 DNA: TGTGCCAGCAGTTTGGTAGTGCCGGAGGCAGATGAAAAACTGTTTTTT.

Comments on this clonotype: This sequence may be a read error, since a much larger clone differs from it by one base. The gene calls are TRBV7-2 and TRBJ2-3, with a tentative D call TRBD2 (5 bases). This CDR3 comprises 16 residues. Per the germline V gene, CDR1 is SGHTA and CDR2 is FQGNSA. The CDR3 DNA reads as TGTTCCAGCAGCTTACCCCTCCGGGGTAGCACAGATACGCAGTATTTT. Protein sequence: CSSSLPLRGSTDTQYF. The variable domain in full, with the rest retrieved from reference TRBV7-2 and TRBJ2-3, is GAGVSQSPSNKVTEKGKDVELRCDPISGHTALYWYRQSLGQGLEFLIYFQGNSAPDKSGLPSDRFSAERTGGSVSTLTIQRTQQEDSAVYLCSSSLPLRGSTDTQYFGPGTRLTVL.

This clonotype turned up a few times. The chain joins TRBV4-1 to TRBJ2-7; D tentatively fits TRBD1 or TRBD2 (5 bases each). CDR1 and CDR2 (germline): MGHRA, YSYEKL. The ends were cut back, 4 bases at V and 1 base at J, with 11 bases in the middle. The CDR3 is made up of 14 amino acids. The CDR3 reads CASSRWDGSYEQYF. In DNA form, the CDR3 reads TGCGCCAGCAGCCGGTGGGACGGATCCTACGAGCAGTACTTC.

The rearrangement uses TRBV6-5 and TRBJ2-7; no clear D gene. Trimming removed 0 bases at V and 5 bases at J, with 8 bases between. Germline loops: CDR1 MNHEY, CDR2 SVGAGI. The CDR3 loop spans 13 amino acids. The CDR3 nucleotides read TGTGCCAGCAGTTACTCGTACCAGCACGAGCAGTACTTC. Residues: CASSYSYQHEQYF.

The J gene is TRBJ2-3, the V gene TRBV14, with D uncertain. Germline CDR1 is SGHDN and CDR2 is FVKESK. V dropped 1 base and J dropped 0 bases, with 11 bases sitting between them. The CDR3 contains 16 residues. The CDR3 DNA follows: TGTGCCAGCAGCCAAGTTCGGCCAGGTAGCACAGATACGCAGTATTTT. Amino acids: CASSQVRPGSTDTQYF.